The clone carrying this T cell receptor (beta chain) was counted at least ten times. The antigen is undetermined. The data were taken from a study of T-cell reconstitution after alpha-beta-depleted transplantation in children. Whole-study findings and limits: Recipient T cells and thymic progenitors that survived gave rise to the high TCRbeta diversity observed at day 60 in some patients.

Preparation of the TCRbeta library was carried out with unique molecular identifiers. A single record per CDR3 protein comes from TCRdb applying MiXCR to the PCR reads. The table records just under 250,000 distinct CDR3 sequences, over 20% of them present only once. Germline V gene lookup returns CDR1 SQVTM and CDR2 ANQGSEA. The CDR3 has 14 amino acids. J lost 8 bases, V lost 6 bases, and 14 bases had no gene match. V gene TRBV29-1 combines with J gene TRBJ1-2; 8 bases agree with TRBD1. The sequenced sample was PBMCs, obtained before TCRalphabeta/CD19-depleted stem cell transplant. The sequence was collected from a girl aged 2-10 years with Fanconi anemia, due to receive a stem cell transplant. CDR3 bases: TGCAGCGTGGACGTTTCGGGACAGGAGGTGGGCTACACCTTC. Amino acids: CSVDVSGQEVGYTF.